The 7 T cell receptor beta chains below all came from one sample that was sequenced in a study of vaccination and CD4 T cells after COVID-19. Treatment given: roughly 10-day PBMC culture with coronavirus spike peptide pools or control peptides (ViraFEST assay). Pre-COVID-19 pandemic sampling (2011-2018) yielded the unexposed donor's CD4+ T cells. Their antigens remain unidentified. Sequenced with the Oncomine TCR Beta short-read assay was DNA taken from cultured CD4+ T cells. TCRdb redid the calling of the PCR reads with MiXCR, one entry per CDR3 protein. The sample contains some 8,900 distinct CDR3 sequences, over 40% of which appear only once. The sequenced material came from CD4+ T cells from blood, cultured in vitro. The receptors derive from a human donor in good health.

This chain uses TRBV6-1 with TRBJ1-2; D gene ambiguous. Trimming left V 2 bases short and J 4 bases short, with 20 bases between. The CDR3 spans 17 residues. Germline V gene data show CDR1 as MNHNS and CDR2 as SASEGT. The CDR3 DNA reads as TGTGCCAGCAGTGAAATACAGAACCCCCCCTTTAGCTATGGCTACACCTTC. Translation gives CASSEIQNPPFSYGYTF.

This clonotype has more than one count but fewer than ten. This sequence joins TRBV2 and TRBJ2-5, with unresolved D. The CDR3 has 12 amino acids. Trimming shortened V by 5 bases and J by 5 bases, and 9 bases separated the two germline ends. The germline V gene has CDR1 SNHLY and CDR2 FYNNEI. The CDR3 loop reads CASSRVRETQYF. CDR3 DNA sequence: TGTGCCAGCAGTCGAGTTCGGGAGACCCAGTACTTC.

V and J are TRBV4-3 and TRBJ2-1; D uncertain. The CDR3 is made up of 13 amino acids. CDR1 and CDR2 from the germline V gene are LGHNA and YSLEER. V was shortened by 0 bases and J by 8 bases, with 8 bases between the two germline ends. CDR3 in amino acids: CASSQDGRDEQFF. The CDR3 region has the DNA TGCGCCAGCAGCCAAGATGGTAGGGATGAGCAGTTCTTC.

The gene calls are TRBV6-2 or TRBV6-3 and TRBJ2-7, with no clear D. The germline V and J ends were trimmed by 7 bases and 0 bases, with 7 bases remaining between them. The CDR3 is 12 amino acids. Germline CDR1 reads MNHEY; CDR2 reads SVGEGT. The CDR3 spells CASIGPSYEQYF. As DNA, the CDR3 is TGTGCCAGCATCGGACCCTCCTACGAGCAGTACTTC.

The rearrangement uses TRBV2 and TRBJ2-5, with D possibly TRBD2 on 6 matching bases. The CDR3 extends over 13 amino acids. Germline V gene lookup returns CDR1 SNHLY and CDR2 FYNNEI. Trimming shortened V by 7 bases and J by 1 base, and 10 bases separated the two germline ends. As DNA, the CDR3 is TGTGCCAGCAACCGGGAGCCCCAAGAGACCCAGTACTTC. Amino acids: CASNREPQETQYF. The full variable domain, rest sourced from reference TRBV2 and TRBJ2-5, is EPEVTQTPSHQVTQMGQEVILRCVPISNHLYFYWYRQILGQKVEFLVSFYNNEISEKSEIFDDQFSVERPDGSNFTLKIRSTKLEDSAMYFCASNREPQETQYFGPGTRLLVL.

This rearrangement joins TRBV11-3 to TRBJ2-1; D is uncertain. Germline loops: CDR1 SGHNT, CDR2 YENEEA. The CDR3 runs 15 residues. The V and J ends lost 4 bases and 2 bases respectively, with 12 bases between them. CDR3 sequence reads: CASSSPGPTYNEQFF. The CDR3 region has the DNA TGTGCCAGCAGCTCCCCCGGCCCTACCTACAATGAGCAGTTCTTC.

The V call is TRBV19, the J call TRBJ2-7; 7 bases are shared with TRBD2. CDR3 size: 13 residues. With 1 base clipped from V and 3 bases from J, the junction kept 0 bases outside the gene matches. CDR1 is LNHDA, CDR2 SQIVND, per germline (reference sequence). CDR3 nucleotides: TGTGCCAGTAGTATAGGGGGGGGCTACGAGCAGTACTTC. It codes for CASSIGGGYEQYF.